The rows below give T cell receptor beta chains drawn from one sample of a study of T cell responses to AZD1222 COVID-19 vaccine. Using immunoSEQ multiplex PCR, the repertoire was profiled, and TCRdb retains in-frame clones only, with some absent. The sample records approximately 120,000 clones, roughly 84% being singletons. Sequences were derived from peripheral blood, sampled 28 days after the second AZD1222 dose. These TCRs come from an adult who received the AZD1222 COVID-19 vaccine. Each CDR3 is given with its conserved first and last residue. A D gene is named only where the DNA matches it firmly. A clone size is listed for some rows: how often the clone was seen (once, few, many), or a class if it is expanded.

J gene,V gene,clone size,D gene,CDR3 DNA,CDR3 protein
TRBJ1-2,TRBV4-3,-,-,TGCGCCAGCAGCCAGCTGATAGGGGGTGGCTACACCTTC,CASSQLIGGGYTF
TRBJ1-2,TRBV7-6,-,-,TGTGCCAGCAAGCAACTATTGGAGCGGAACTATGGCTACACCTTC,CASKQLLERNYGYTF
TRBJ1-6,TRBV28,-,TRBD1,TGTGCCAGTTACGGGGACAGGGCTTCACCCCTCCACTTT,CASYGDRASPLHF
TRBJ1-4,TRBV7-9,-,-,TGTGCCAGCAGCTATCCACAGGGACTGAATGAAAAACTGTTTTTT,CASSYPQGLNEKLFF
TRBJ1-2,TRBV28,-,TRBD1,TGTGCCACCCTCGCGGACAGGGGAAGGACGAACTATGGCTACACCTTC,CATLADRGRTNYGYTF
TRBJ1-5,TRBV7-2,-,-,TGTGCCAGCAGCTTAGCCGGGGGTCAGCCCCAGCATTTT,CASSLAGGQPQHF
TRBJ2-2,TRBV3-1/TRBV3-2,-,TRBD2,TGTGCCAGCAGCCAAGATCCCAGGACTAGCGGCACCGGGGAGCTGTTTTTT,CASSQDPRTSGTGELFF
TRBJ1-4,TRBV7-2,-,-,TGTGCCAGCAGCTCCGGGACACGGGGGGAAAAACTGTTTTTT,CASSSGTRGEKLFF
TRBJ2-7,TRBV10-2,-,-,TGCGCCAGCAGTGAATTGGTGTGGGGGGATACCTACGAGCAGTACTTC,CASSELVWGDTYEQYF
TRBJ2-7,TRBV5-5,-,TRBD1,TGTGCCAGCAGCTATACCCTGCAGGGGGCTCACTACGAGCAGTACTTC,CASSYTLQGAHYEQYF
TRBJ1-3,TRBV18,few,-,TGTGCCAGCTCAGGTCCGGGAGGTGAGTGTGGAAACACCATATATTTT,CASSGPGGECGNTIYF
TRBJ1-1,TRBV5-4,few,-,TGTGCCAGCAGCCTCCAGGGGATCGGGACTGAAGCTTTCTTT,CASSLQGIGTEAFF
TRBJ2-5,TRBV7-2,-,-,TGTGCCAGCAGCTTGTCGTTGGGAGAGACCCAGTACTTC,CASSLSLGETQYF
TRBJ1-3,TRBV18,-,-,TGTGCCAGCTCCTTAGACAGCTCTGGAAACACCATATATTTT,CASSLDSSGNTIYF
TRBJ2-7,TRBV6-1,-,-,TGTGCCAGCAGTGAAGGGACGGACAGAGCCGAGCAGTACTTC,CASSEGTDRAEQYF
TRBJ1-3,TRBV11-2,-,-,TGTGCCAGCAGCCCCCGTGGCTCTGGAAACACCATATATTTT,CASSPRGSGNTIYF
TRBJ2-1,TRBV6-2/TRBV6-3,-,-,TGTGCCAGCAGTTACACCGGGGGCCTCAGCTCCTACAATGAGCAGTTCTTC,CASSYTGGLSSYNEQFF
TRBJ1-2,TRBV7-2,few,TRBD1,TGTGCCAGCAGCTGGACAGGGGTGTATTTGTACACCTTC,CASSWTGVYLYTF
TRBJ2-3,TRBV5-1,-,TRBD2,TGCGCCAGCAGCTTGGCCCTAGCGGGTGATACAGATACGCAGTATTTT,CASSLALAGDTDTQYF
TRBJ2-5,TRBV6-2/TRBV6-3,-,-,TGTGCCAGCAGTTATTCTCAAGAGACCCAGTACTTC,CASSYSQETQYF
TRBJ2-3,TRBV2,-,-,TGTGCCAGCACGTGGCGCACAGATACGCAGTATTTT,CASTWRTDTQYF
TRBJ1-6,TRBV30,-,TRBD1,TGTGCCGGCTACCCCCGGGACAGGGAGCTGAATTCACCCCTCCACTTT,CAGYPRDRELNSPLHF
TRBJ1-6,TRBV3-1/TRBV3-2,-,TRBD1,TGTGCCAGCAGATTGGGACAGGGGTATAATTCACCCCTCCACTTT,CASRLGQGYNSPLHF
TRBJ1-1,TRBV29-1,-,TRBD1,TGCAGCGTCCGAATTTTCAGACAGGGGGCCGCGAACACTGAAGCTTTCTTT,CSVRIFRQGAANTEAFF
TRBJ1-2,TRBV3-1/TRBV3-2,-,-,TGTGCCAGCAGCCGCCCCGGGATATACACCTTC,CASSRPGIYTF
TRBJ2-5,TRBV13,-,TRBD2,TGTGCCAGCAGTCGACTAGCGGGGGGCCAAGAGACCCAGTACTTC,CASSRLAGGQETQYF
TRBJ2-7,TRBV28,-,-,TGTGCCAGCAGTCTGCTACAAGAGCAGTACTTC,CASSLLQEQYF
TRBJ1-4,TRBV2,once,TRBD1,TGTGCCAGCAGTGAAGCTTCGACAGGGGGTAATGAAAAACTGTTTTTT,CASSEASTGGNEKLFF
TRBJ1-2,TRBV11-2,-,TRBD1,TGTGCCAGCAGCCGTAGGGACAGGTCCCCAGTTGCTGGCTACACCTTC,CASSRRDRSPVAGYTF
TRBJ1-2,TRBV6-8,-,TRBD1,TGTGCCAGCAGTCCCGGACAGGGTAGCGGCTACACCTTC,CASSPGQGSGYTF
TRBJ1-1,TRBV30,-,-,TGTGCCTGGACCGTACCTAGGAGGGGCACTGAAGCTTTCTTT,CAWTVPRRGTEAFF
TRBJ1-2,TRBV10-3,-,-,TGTGCCATCAGTGAGTCGATGTTAGAAGGCTACACCTTC,CAISESMLEGYTF
TRBJ1-2,TRBV9,-,-,TGTGCCAGCAGCGCACGTCAATGGGGAGGGGATGGCTACACCTTC,CASSARQWGGDGYTF
TRBJ1-5,TRBV7-6,-,TRBD1,TGTGCCAGCAGCCCCGGGACAGGGGGAGCTCAGCCCCAGCATTTT,CASSPGTGGAQPQHF
TRBJ1-5,TRBV28,-,TRBD1,TGTGCCAGCAGTTACAGGGGCCAGCCCCAGCATTTT,CASSYRGQPQHF
TRBJ1-1,TRBV28,-,-,TGTGCCAGCACCCTTGGGGGGGGCGGGGGCACTGAAGCTTTCTTT,CASTLGGGGGTEAFF
TRBJ2-3,TRBV5-4,-,-,TGTGCCAGCAGCAGGATACAGGGTGCCAGCACAGATACGCAGTATTTT,CASSRIQGASTDTQYF
TRBJ1-2,TRBV3-1/TRBV3-2,few,TRBD1,TGTGCCAGCAGCCACCTTTCAGACAGGGTCCATGGCTACACCTTC,CASSHLSDRVHGYTF
TRBJ1-2,TRBV9,-,-,TGTGCCAGCAGCGTATCAGAACCCCCATATGGCTACACCTTC,CASSVSEPPYGYTF
TRBJ1-5,TRBV5-6,once,-,TGTGCCAGCAGCCCGGGAGGCCTGTGGCCCCAGCATTTT,CASSPGGLWPQHF
TRBJ1-2,TRBV7-9,few,-,TGTGCCAGCAGCCCGACAGCCCTCTATGGCTACACCTTC,CASSPTALYGYTF
TRBJ1-2,TRBV6-5,-,-,TGTGCCAGCCGACGTGGATTCCCTGACTATGGCTACACCTTC,CASRRGFPDYGYTF
TRBJ1-5,TRBV19,-,-,TGTGCCAGTAGTATCCCCGGCGGGGGGGAGAAGTCCCAGCATTTT,CASSIPGGGEKSQHF
TRBJ1-5,TRBV19,-,-,TGTGCCACTGACGATTCTAGCAATCAGCCCCAGCATTTT,CATDDSSNQPQHF
TRBJ1-5,TRBV5-8,-,-,TGTGCCAGCAGCTTCGTACACCCCAATCAGCCCCAGCATTTT,CASSFVHPNQPQHF
TRBJ1-6,TRBV5-1,-,-,TGCGCCAGCAGCTTGGCGGGACCCGCCGATTCACCCCTCCACTTT,CASSLAGPADSPLHF
TRBJ1-1,TRBV10-1,-,-,TGCGCCAGCAGTGAAGAGCAGGAGATCGGGGGAGCTTTCTTT,CASSEEQEIGGAFF
TRBJ2-4,TRBV4-1,once,TRBD1,TGCGCCAGCAGCCATCAGGGGGTAGGGGAGAGGGCCAAAAACATTCAGTACTTC,CASSHQGVGERAKNIQYF
TRBJ2-3,TRBV7-3,-,-,TGTGCCAGCAGCTTAGCGACCGCAGATACGCAGTATTTT,CASSLATADTQYF
TRBJ1-6,TRBV6-5,once,-,TGTGCCAGCACCGACCTCAATGGTTCACCCCTCCACTTT,CASTDLNGSPLHF
TRBJ1-2,TRBV7-9,-,-,TGTGCCAGCAGCGCCTCGGGGAACAACTATGGCTACACCTTC,CASSASGNNYGYTF
TRBJ2-7,TRBV7-3,-,TRBD1,TGTGCCAGCAGAATTCTACCGGGACAGAGCCTACACTTC,CASRILPGQSLHF
TRBJ2-5,TRBV5-1,-,TRBD1,TGCGCCAGCAGCTTGGGCTGGGGACAGGTGGAAGAGACCCAGTACTTC,CASSLGWGQVEETQYF
TRBJ2-3,TRBV28,-,-,TGTGCCAGCAGCCCGAGGGGGATCACAGATACGCAGTATTTT,CASSPRGITDTQYF
TRBJ2-7,TRBV6-5,-,TRBD1,TGTGCCAGCAGTTACCAGGGGGCCTCCTACGAGCAGTACTTC,CASSYQGASYEQYF